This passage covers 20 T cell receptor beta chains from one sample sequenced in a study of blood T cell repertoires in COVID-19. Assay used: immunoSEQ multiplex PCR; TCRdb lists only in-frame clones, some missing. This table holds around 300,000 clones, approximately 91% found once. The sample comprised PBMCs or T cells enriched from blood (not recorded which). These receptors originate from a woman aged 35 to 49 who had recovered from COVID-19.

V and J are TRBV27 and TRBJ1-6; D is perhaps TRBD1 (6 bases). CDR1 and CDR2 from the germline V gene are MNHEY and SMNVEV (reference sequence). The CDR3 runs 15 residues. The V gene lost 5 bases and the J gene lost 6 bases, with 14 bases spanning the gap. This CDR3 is CASSPRDRSNSPLHF. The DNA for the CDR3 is TGTGCCAGCAGTCCCCGCGACAGGTCTAATTCACCCCTCCACTTT.

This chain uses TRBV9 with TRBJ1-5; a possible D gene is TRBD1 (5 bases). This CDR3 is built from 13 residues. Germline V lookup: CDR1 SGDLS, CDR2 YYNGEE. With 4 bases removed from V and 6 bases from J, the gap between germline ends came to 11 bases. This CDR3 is CASSSQGGQPQHF. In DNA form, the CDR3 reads TGTGCCAGCAGCTCCCAGGGCGGTCAGCCCCAGCATTTT. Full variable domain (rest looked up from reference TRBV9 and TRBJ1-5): DSGVTQTPKHLITATGQRVTLRCSPRSGDLSVYWYQQSLDQGLQFLIQYYNGEERAKGNILERFSAQQFPDLHSELNLSSLELGDSALYFCASSSQGGQPQHFGDGTRLSIL.

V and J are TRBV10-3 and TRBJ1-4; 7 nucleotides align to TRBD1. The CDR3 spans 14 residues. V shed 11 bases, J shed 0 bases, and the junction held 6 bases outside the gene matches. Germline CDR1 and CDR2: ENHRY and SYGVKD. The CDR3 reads CASRTGATNEKLFF. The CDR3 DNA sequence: TGTGCCTCGAGAACAGGGGCAACTAATGAAAAACTGTTTTTT.

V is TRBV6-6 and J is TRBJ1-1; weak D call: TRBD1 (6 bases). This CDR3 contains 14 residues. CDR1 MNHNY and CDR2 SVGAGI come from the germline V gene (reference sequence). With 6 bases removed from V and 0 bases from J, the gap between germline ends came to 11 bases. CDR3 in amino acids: CASSPTGMNTEAFF. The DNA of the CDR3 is TGTGCCAGCAGCCCAACAGGGATGAACACTGAAGCTTTCTTT.

The CDR3: CASSYGTLRELFF. CDR3 sequence (DNA): TGTGCCAGCAGCTACGGGACACTCAGGGAGCTGTTTTTT. V usage is TRBV7-2 and J usage is TRBJ2-2; weak D call: TRBD1 (6 bases). CDR1 is SGHTA, CDR2 FQGNSA, per germline. Trimming removed 4 bases at V and 9 bases at J, with 12 bases between. The CDR3 covers 13 residues.

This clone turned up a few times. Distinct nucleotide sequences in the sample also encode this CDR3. The CDR3: CASSLAGGNTEAFF. The CDR3 region has the DNA TGTGCCAGCAGCTTGGCAGGTGGAAACACTGAAGCTTTCTTT. The gene calls are TRBV5-4 and TRBJ1-1, with unresolved D. The V gene lost 0 bases and the J gene lost 2 bases, with 8 bases spanning the gap. This CDR3 is built from 14 residues. Per the germline V gene, CDR1 is SGHNT and CDR2 is YYREEE (reference sequence).

CDR3 amino acids: CASTDSPLIYGYTF. Here the CDR3 DNA reads TGTGCCAGTACCGACAGCCCGCTAATTTATGGCTACACCTTC. The genes are TRBV19 and TRBJ1-2; a possible D gene is TRBD1 (5 bases). Germline V gene sequence: CDR1 LNHDA, CDR2 SQIVND (reference sequence). The CDR3 has 14 residues. Trimming took 7 bases from V and 5 from J, leaving 17 bases between them.

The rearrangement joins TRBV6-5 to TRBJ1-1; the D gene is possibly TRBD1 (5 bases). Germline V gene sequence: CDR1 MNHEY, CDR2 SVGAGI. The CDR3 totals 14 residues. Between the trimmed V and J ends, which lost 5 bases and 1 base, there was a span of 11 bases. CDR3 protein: CASSRQFGNTEAFF. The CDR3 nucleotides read TGTGCCAGCAGTCGACAGTTCGGGAACACTGAAGCTTTCTTT.

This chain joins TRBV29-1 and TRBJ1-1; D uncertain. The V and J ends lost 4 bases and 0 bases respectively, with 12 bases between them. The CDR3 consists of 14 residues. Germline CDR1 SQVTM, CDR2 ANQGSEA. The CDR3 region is CSVGLLSMNTEAFF. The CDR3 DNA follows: TGCAGCGTTGGGTTGCTCTCTATGAACACTGAAGCTTTCTTT.

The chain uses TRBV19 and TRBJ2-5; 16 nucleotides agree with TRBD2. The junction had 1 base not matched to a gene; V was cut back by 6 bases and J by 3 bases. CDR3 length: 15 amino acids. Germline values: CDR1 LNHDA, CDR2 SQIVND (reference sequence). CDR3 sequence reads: CASRGLAGGEETQYF. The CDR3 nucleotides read TGTGCCAGTAGGGGACTAGCGGGGGGGGAAGAGACCCAGTACTTC.

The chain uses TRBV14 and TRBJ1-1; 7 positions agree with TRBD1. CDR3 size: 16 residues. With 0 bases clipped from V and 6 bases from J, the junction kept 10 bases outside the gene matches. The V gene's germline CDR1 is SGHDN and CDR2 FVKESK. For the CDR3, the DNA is TGTGCCAGCAGCCAAGATCTACCCTCGACAGGGCCTGAAGCTTTCTTT. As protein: CASSQDLPSTGPEAFF.

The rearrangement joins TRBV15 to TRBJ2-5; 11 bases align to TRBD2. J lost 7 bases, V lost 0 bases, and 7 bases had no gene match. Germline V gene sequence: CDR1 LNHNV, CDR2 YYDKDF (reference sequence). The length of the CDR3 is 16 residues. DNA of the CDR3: TGTGCCACCAGCAGAGATCCTAGCGGGGGGTTCGGGACCCAGTACTTC. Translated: CATSRDPSGGFGTQYF.

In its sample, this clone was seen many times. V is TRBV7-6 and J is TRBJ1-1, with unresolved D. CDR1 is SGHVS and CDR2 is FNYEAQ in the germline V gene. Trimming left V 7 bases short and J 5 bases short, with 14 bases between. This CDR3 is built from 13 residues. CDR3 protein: CASTLIPGTEAFF. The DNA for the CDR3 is TGTGCCAGCACCCTTATACCCGGGACTGAAGCTTTCTTT.

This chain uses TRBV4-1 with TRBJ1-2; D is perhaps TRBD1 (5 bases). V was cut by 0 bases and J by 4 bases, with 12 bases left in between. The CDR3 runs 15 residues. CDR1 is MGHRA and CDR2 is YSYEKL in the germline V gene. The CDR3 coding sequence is TGCGCCAGCAGCCAAGACCCGGGGGTGGGCTATGGCTACACCTTC. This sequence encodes CASSQDPGVGYGYTF.

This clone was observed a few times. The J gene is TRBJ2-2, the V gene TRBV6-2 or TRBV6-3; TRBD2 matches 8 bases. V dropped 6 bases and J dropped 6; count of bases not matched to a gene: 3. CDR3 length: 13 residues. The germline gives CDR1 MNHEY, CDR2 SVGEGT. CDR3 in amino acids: CASSLGRAGELFF. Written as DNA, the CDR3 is TGTGCCAGCAGCCTCGGGAGGGCCGGGGAGCTGTTTTTT.

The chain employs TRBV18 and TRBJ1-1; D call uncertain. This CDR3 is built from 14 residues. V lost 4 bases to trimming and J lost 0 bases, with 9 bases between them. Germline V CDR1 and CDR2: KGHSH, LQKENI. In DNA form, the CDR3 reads TGTGCCAGCTCACAGGGAGAAATGAACACTGAAGCTTTCTTT. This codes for CASSQGEMNTEAFF. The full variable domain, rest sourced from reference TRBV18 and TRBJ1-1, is NAGVMQNPRHLVRRRGQEARLRCSPMKGHSHVYWYRQLPEEGLKFMVYLQKENIIDESGMPKERFSAEFPKEGPSILRIQQVVRGDSAAYFCASSQGEMNTEAFFGQGTRLTVV.

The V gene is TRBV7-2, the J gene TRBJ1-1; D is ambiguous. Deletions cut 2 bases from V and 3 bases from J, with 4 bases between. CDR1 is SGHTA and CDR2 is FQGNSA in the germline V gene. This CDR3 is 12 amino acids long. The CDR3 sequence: CASSLPYTEAFF. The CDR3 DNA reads TGTGCCAGCAGCTTACCGTACACTGAAGCTTTCTTT.

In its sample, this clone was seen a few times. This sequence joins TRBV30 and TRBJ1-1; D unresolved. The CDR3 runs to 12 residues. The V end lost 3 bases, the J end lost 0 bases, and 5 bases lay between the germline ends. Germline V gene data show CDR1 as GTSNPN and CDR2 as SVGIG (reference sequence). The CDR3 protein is CAWSDLNTEAFF. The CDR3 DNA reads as TGTGCCTGGAGCGACTTGAACACTGAAGCTTTCTTT.

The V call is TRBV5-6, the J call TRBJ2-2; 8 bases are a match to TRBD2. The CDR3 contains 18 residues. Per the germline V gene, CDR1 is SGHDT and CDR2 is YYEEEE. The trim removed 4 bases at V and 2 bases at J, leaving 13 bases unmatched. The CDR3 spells CASSPGTRRTSNTGELFF. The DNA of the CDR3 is TGTGCCAGCAGCCCCGGGACTAGGAGGACTAGTAACACCGGGGAGCTGTTTTTT.

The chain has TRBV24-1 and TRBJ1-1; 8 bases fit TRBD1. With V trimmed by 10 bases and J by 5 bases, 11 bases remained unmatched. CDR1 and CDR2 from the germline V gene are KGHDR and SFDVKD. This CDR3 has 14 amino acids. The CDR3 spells CATKERTGRTEAFF. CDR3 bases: TGTGCCACGAAAGAAAGGACAGGGCGTACTGAAGCTTTCTTT.